Each of the 7 T cell receptor beta chains below was sequenced from the same sample in a study of shared clonotypes between healthy human individuals. Clones were read by immunoSEQ multiplex PCR, and TCRdb kept only the in-frame ones, dropping some. The table includes around 1 million clones, less than 85% detected once. The material sequenced was memory CD4+ T cells sorted from blood. Stated subset: CD45RA-negative fraction. The origin of the receptors is a man between 18 and 35 years old in good health.

The chain is built from TRBV12-1 and TRBJ2-7; the table's D call of TRBD1 was not tested on the DNA. TRBV12-1 counts as a pseudogene. The CDR3 runs 16 residues. CDR3 sequence (DNA): TGTGCCAGCAGCCCTTCCCTTGACAGACTCCCCTACGAGCAGTACTTC. Protein sequence: CASSPSLDRLPYEQYF.

The chain uses TRBV7-9 and TRBJ2-1; the D is unclear. Per germline, CDR1 SEHNR and CDR2 FQNEAQ (reference sequence). This CDR3 is 13 amino acids long. Deletions cut 2 bases from V and 8 bases from J, with 10 bases between. This CDR3 is CASSLRGVHEQFF. In DNA form, the CDR3 reads TGTGCCAGCAGCTTACGCGGTGTCCATGAGCAGTTCTTC.

This clone has only one observation. The chain carries TRBV27 and TRBJ2-2; 8 bases match TRBD1. Germline V gene data show CDR1 as MNHEY and CDR2 as SMNVEV (reference sequence). The CDR3 totals 14 residues. V lost 4 bases to trimming and J lost 6 bases; unmatched junction nucleotides: 4. DNA for the CDR3: TGTGCCAGCAGTTCAGGACAGGGTGCCGGGGAGCTGTTTTTT. As protein: CASSSGQGAGELFF.

CDR3 sequence: CASSLAGRATEQYF. The DNA for the CDR3 is TGCGCCAGCAGCTTGGCGGGGAGGGCGACGGAGCAGTACTTC. The rearrangement uses TRBV5-1 and TRBJ2-7; 7 positions agree with TRBD2. Germline V gene data show CDR1 as SGHRS and CDR2 as YFSETQ. The CDR3 has 14 amino acids. The V gene end was trimmed by 0 bases and the J gene end by 7 bases; junction bases not matched to a gene: 7.

The chain uses TRBV6-1 and TRBJ1-4, with TRBD1 matching 9 bases. After removal of 4 bases from V and 7 bases from J, the junction contained 7 bases not matched to a gene. Per the germline V gene, CDR1 is MNHNS and CDR2 is SASEGT. This CDR3 is 15 amino acids long. The CDR3, as DNA: TGTGCCAGCAGTGGTCCGGGACAGGGATCTGAAAAACTGTTTTTT. Protein: CASSGPGQGSEKLFF.

The chain uses TRBV30 and TRBJ2-5, with 10 bases that match TRBD2. J gave up 5 bases and V 2 bases, and 2 bases lay outside the gene matches. Germline V lookup: CDR1 GTSNPN, CDR2 SVGIG (reference sequence). The CDR3 is 13 residues long. The DNA for the CDR3 is TGTGCCTGGAGTAAGCGGGAGGGGGAGACCCAGTACTTC. Translated, it gives CAWSKREGETQYF. The full variable domain, in which reference TRBV30 and TRBJ2-5 provide the parts outside the CDR3, is SQTIHQWPATLVQPVGSPLSLECTVEGTSNPNLYWYRQAAGRGLQLLFYSVGIGQISSEVPQNLSASRPQDRQFILSSKKLLLSDSGFYLCAWSKREGETQYFGPGTRLLVL.

The V and J genes are TRBV10-3 and TRBJ2-1, with 12 bases identical to TRBD2. The trim removed 3 bases at V and 7 bases at J, leaving 1 base unmatched. CDR1 ENHRY and CDR2 SYGVKD come from the germline V gene. The CDR3 runs to 14 residues. The CDR3 nucleotides read TGTGCCATCAGTGACCTAGCGGGGGGGAATGAGCAGTTCTTC. Amino acids: CAISDLAGGNEQFF.